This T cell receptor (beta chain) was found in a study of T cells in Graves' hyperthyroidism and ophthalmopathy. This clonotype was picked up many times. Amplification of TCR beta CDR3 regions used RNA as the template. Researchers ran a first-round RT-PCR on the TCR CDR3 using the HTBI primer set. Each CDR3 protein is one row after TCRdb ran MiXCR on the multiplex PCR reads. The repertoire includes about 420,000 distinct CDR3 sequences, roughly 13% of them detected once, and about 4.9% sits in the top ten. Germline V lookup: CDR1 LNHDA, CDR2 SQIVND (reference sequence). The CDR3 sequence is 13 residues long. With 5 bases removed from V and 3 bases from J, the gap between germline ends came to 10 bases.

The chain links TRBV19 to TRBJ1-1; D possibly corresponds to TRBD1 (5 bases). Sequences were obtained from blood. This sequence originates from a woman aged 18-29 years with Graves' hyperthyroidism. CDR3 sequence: CASSFDRYTEAFF. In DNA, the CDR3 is TGTGCCAGTAGTTTTGACAGATACACTGAAGCTTTCTTT.